Below, one T cell receptor beta chain is given with its context. Germline loops: CDR1 MNHEY, CDR2 SMNVEV (reference sequence). This CDR3 contains 16 residues. The J segment lost 4 bases and the V segment lost 4 bases, leaving 11 bases of the junction unmatched. Seattle-derived patients entered the study during active infection and were followed longitudinally. This entry belongs to a study of blood T cell repertoires in COVID-19. About the research overall: Samples taken during acute and convalescent COVID-19 were collected in the United States, Italy and Spain.

Here immunoSEQ multiplex PCR was the method, and the copy in TCRdb shows in-frame clones only, minus some. The repertoire consists of around 140,000 clones, with roughly 84% occurring once and the leading ten covering about 8.9%. The sample comprised peripheral blood. This TCR came from a man aged 25 to 45 with COVID-19, enrolled during active disease. The chain has TRBV27 and TRBJ2-7, with TRBD1 matching 9 bases. This chain's CDR3 is CASSWDRASLGYEQYF. The CDR3 nucleotides are TGTGCCAGCAGTTGGGACAGGGCTAGTCTGGGGTACGAGCAGTACTTC.